This TCR beta chain originates from a study of early T cells in non-severe SARS-CoV-2 infection. In the study overall: Chains were unpaired, as sequencing was done on bulk RNA from unsorted whole blood. Study-wide results and caveats: Comparison of clonotypes with VDJdb favored anti-spike CD8 responses while missing private and CD4 specificities.

This clonotype occurred a few times. What it binds is not known. Germline V gene sequence: CDR1 MGHRA, CDR2 YSYEKL. V was clipped by 0 bases and J by 2 bases; unmatched bases: 5. This CDR3 has 17 amino acids. TCRdb re-called the 5' RACE reads with MiXCR, one entry per CDR3 protein. Of 97,000 or so distinct CDR3 sequences detected, about 10% appear once; the ten largest clones hold 4.7%. This specimen was whole blood, taken at baseline. V is TRBV4-1 and J is TRBJ2-3; 10 positions match TRBD2. The clonotype was recovered from an adult who was a healthcare worker with PCR-confirmed SARS-CoV-2 infection or an uninfected control (not recorded which). The CDR3 nucleotides read TGCGCCAGCAGCCAAGATGGTCTAGCGGGAGCCACAGATACGCAGTATTTT. It encodes CASSQDGLAGATDTQYF.